This T cell receptor beta chain stems from a study of shared clonotypes between healthy human individuals. Study results and limitations: Around 5% of naive CD4 clonotypes were common to a handful of donors. Despite large depth, rarefaction showed incomplete sorted-subset sequencing. In general, naive subsets displayed greater estimated richness than memory subsets did.

Naive CD8 cells were CD45RO-negative, positively selected for CCR7, excluding terminally differentiated effector memory CD45RA+ cells. Note on this clone: Its antigen remains unidentified.

Trimming removed 0 bases at V and 2 bases at J, with 8 bases between. The CDR3 consists of 15 residues. The V gene's germline CDR1 is SGHRS and CDR2 YFSETQ. TCRdb keeps only in-frame clones here, not all; method: immunoSEQ multiplex PCR. The table includes around 1.9 million clones, about 93% detected once. The chain recombines TRBV5-1 with TRBJ2-2; D possibly corresponds to TRBD2 (5 bases). The source is a man aged 18-30 years in good health. Some clones in this sample may be carry-over from other donors' samples. Sequencing was carried out using naive CD8+ T cells from PBMCs. The CDR3 DNA is TGCGCCAGCAGCTTGGGGACTCCTAACACCGGGGAGCTGTTTTTT. This translates into CASSLGTPNTGELFF.